This T cell receptor beta chain emerged from a study of T cells in Graves' hyperthyroidism and ophthalmopathy. With V trimmed by 6 bases and J by 7 bases, 10 bases remained unmatched. This CDR3 spans 15 amino acids. Authors of the study amplified TCR beta CDR3 regions from RNA transcripts. The HTBI primer set served for first-round RT-PCR of the TCR CDR3. TCRdb re-called the multiplex PCR reads with MiXCR, one entry per CDR3 protein. The table has a few hundred thousand distinct CDR3 sequences, around 42% seen once. The sequencing sample was made of peripheral blood or thyroid tissue (not recorded which). The receptor was isolated from a woman aged 18-30 years with Graves' hyperthyroidism. V and J are TRBV12-3 or TRBV12-4 and TRBJ1-4; TRBD1 agrees at 8 bases. The CDR3 here is CASSGSGTGGEKLFF. For the CDR3, the DNA is TGTGCCAGCAGCGGATCCGGGACAGGCGGTGAAAAACTGTTTTTT.